This T cell receptor beta chain was identified during a study of siplizumab effects on memory and regulatory T cells (dated by TCRdb to between 2019 and 2020). Concerning the study at large: The effect of the anti-CD2 antibody siplizumab on alloreactive T-cell subsets was examined in allogeneic mixed lymphocyte reactions constructed from human PBMCs.

Library preparation employed the immunoSEQ multiplex PCR assay. The deep sequencing platform assayed about 10^5 TCR templates per sample. Genomic DNA extracted from sorted T cells was used for TCRbeta CDR3 sequencing. As for the original processing: The R programming language was used for the clonal analysis of the TCRbeta CDR3 data. Unstimulated samples were compared with post-reaction CFSE-low samples to define alloreactive CD4+ and CD8+ clones. By matching sequences to the repertoires of sorted unstimulated Treg and non-Treg cells, each alloreactive CD4+ clone was assigned a regulatory or non-regulatory origin. Imported from immuneACCESS, the table was reduced by TCRdb to in-frame sequences with V and J called. These copies leave out some clones; in studies compared against another copy, an unresolved V gene accounts for under half, and the cause of the remainder is not known. That table supplies the V and J calls and clone size; D and trimming were determined from the DNA. This sample comprises tens of thousands of clones, just under 95% of them detected only once. Jointly, the top ten make up around 18% of the sample.

Study-wide conclusions, independent of this receptor: Siplizumab significantly reduced the cumulative frequency of alloreactive sequences traceable to unstimulated CD4+ memory T cells. Because sequences at frequencies below about 10^-5 were poorly captured, only a minor fraction of alloreactive clones could be mapped back to unstimulated subsets. Among mappable alloreactive CD4+ clones, the Treg-derived fraction averaged approximately 72% with siplizumab versus around 25% in control reactions. About 80-96% of proliferating CD4+ or CD8+ clones could not be given a naive or memory phenotype. Unstimulated naive T cells appeared more diverse than memory T cells, and naive cells seemed to contribute substantially to the alloresponse. No functional confirmation was obtained for the suppressive function of proliferating Tregs from siplizumab cultures.

CDR1 and CDR2, looked up from the germline V gene, are SGHRS and YFSETQ. The germline V end is reduced by 9 bases and the J end by 6 bases; junction bases left unmatched: 5. The CDR3 goes from the cysteine to the phenylalanine over 12 residues. The retained sequence is limited to the CDR3, 36 bases, with the frame set at the first base. Notes on this clone: Its antigen is not yet known. No quality values exist for individual bases; no much larger clone is one base distant.

Sorted unstimulated T cells and proliferating T cells recovered from mixed lymphocyte reactions were subjected to TCRbeta CDR3 sequencing. Fresh whole blood from roughly ten HLA-typed healthy donors was used to isolate PBMCs. Sequences were obtained from CD8+ T cells sorted from blood. The TCR was taken from a human donor in good health. The sequence is built from TRBV5-1 and TRBJ2-2, and TRBD2 matches 7 of the central bases. The CDR3 region: CATGRSAGELFF. The nucleotide sequence is TGCGCCACCGGGAGGTCCGCCGGGGAGCTGTTTTTT.